This T cell receptor (beta chain) was profiled in a study of blood T cell repertoires in COVID-19. Germline V gene data show CDR1 as SNHLY and CDR2 as FYNNEI. The CDR3 runs to 11 residues. Trimming cost V 7 bases and J 6 bases, with 9 bases left between them. This table comes from immunoSEQ multiplex PCR, and its TCRdb copy is limited to in-frame clones, with some not included. The table includes over 300,000 clones, 89% detected once. The receptor was isolated from a woman aged 40 to 55 who had recovered from COVID-19. Sequencing used PBMCs or T cells enriched from blood (not recorded which). The gene calls are TRBV2 and TRBJ1-1; D perhaps matches TRBD1 (6 bases). The CDR3: CASTQGSEAFF. DNA of the CDR3: TGTGCCAGCACCCAGGGGTCTGAAGCTTTCTTT.